The 10 T cell receptor beta chains below come from one sample, sequenced in a study of blood T cell repertoires in COVID-19. Here immunoSEQ multiplex PCR was the method, and the copy in TCRdb shows in-frame clones only, minus some. Of about 180,000 clones in the sample, around 87% were seen once. The sequenced sample was peripheral blood. Every receptor here comes from a man aged 35 to 55 with active or convalescent COVID-19.

About this clone: One end of the junction does not line up with germline, which may come from a read error. This chain links TRBV5-1 with TRBJ1-5; D not certain. Looked up from germline, CDR1 is SGHRS and CDR2 is YFSETQ. The CDR3 length is 15 residues. The CDR3 DNA reads TGCGCCGGCAGCTTAGGTGGGCAGAGAAATCAGCCCCAGCATTTT. This sequence encodes CAGSLGGQRNQPQHF.

V gene TRBV5-1 combines with J gene TRBJ2-3; D is undetermined. The CDR3 runs 15 residues. V was shortened by 0 bases and J by 0 bases, with 8 bases between the two germline ends. The V gene's germline CDR1 is SGHRS and CDR2 YFSETQ. CDR3 sequence: CASSLAPRSTDTQYF. CDR3 coding DNA: TGCGCCAGCAGCTTGGCCCCCAGGAGCACAGATACGCAGTATTTT.

CDR3 sequence: CATSRDPVSRGGNTIYF. The CDR3 nucleotides read TGTGCCACCAGCAGAGATCCCGTCAGCAGGGGTGGAAACACCATATATTTT. V gene TRBV15 combines with J gene TRBJ1-3; a possible D gene is TRBD1 (6 bases). Per germline, CDR1 LNHNV and CDR2 YYDKDF (reference sequence). V was cut by 0 bases and J by 3 bases, with 15 bases left in between. The CDR3 consists of 17 residues.

The J gene is TRBJ1-3, the V gene TRBV7-2; a weak D match, TRBD1 (5 bases). The CDR3 has 13 residues. The V gene's germline CDR1 is SGHTA and CDR2 FQGNSA. Trimming removed 7 bases from V and 2 bases from J, with 9 bases in between. The CDR3 protein is CASNQGPGNTIYF. The CDR3 region has the DNA TGTGCCAGCAACCAGGGCCCTGGAAACACCATATATTTT.

The chain joins TRBV6-1 to TRBJ2-1; 12 positions match TRBD2. Germline assignment: CDR1 MNHNS and CDR2 SASEGT. The CDR3 extends over 16 amino acids. The trim removed 4 bases at V and 6 bases at J, leaving 7 bases unmatched. In DNA form, the CDR3 reads TGTGCCAGCAGTGTACTAGCGGGGGGAGGGTTCAATGAGCAGTTCTTC. Its translation: CASSVLAGGGFNEQFF.

This chain links TRBV20-1 with TRBJ2-1; TRBD1 is a possible D gene (6 bases). The ends were cut back, 5 bases at V and 9 bases at J, with 11 bases in the middle. CDR1 is DFQATT, CDR2 SNEGSKA, per germline (reference sequence). The CDR3 length is 11 residues. In DNA, the CDR3 is TGCAGTGCTCAGCAAGGGGGTGAGCAGTTCTTC. Its protein is CSAQQGGEQFF.

The chain links TRBV7-3 to TRBJ1-1, with D perhaps matching TRBD1 (6 bases). Trimming stripped 5 bases from V and 3 bases from J, with 16 bases between. The germline V gene encodes CDR1 SGHTA and CDR2 FQGTGA. CDR3 length equals 15 residues. CDR3: CASSPTQGIYTEAFF. Written as DNA, the CDR3 is TGTGCCAGCAGCCCCACACAGGGAATTTACACTGAAGCTTTCTTT. Full variable domain (outside the CDR3, taken from reference TRBV7-3 and TRBJ1-1): GAGVSQTPSNKVTEKGKYVELRCDPISGHTALYWYRQSLGQGPEFLIYFQGTGAADDSGLPNDRFFAVRPEGSVSTLKIQRTERGDSAVYLCASSPTQGIYTEAFFGQGTRLTVV.

This clone was seen only a few times. The chain has TRBV19 and TRBJ1-2; a possible D gene is TRBD1 (5 bases). The CDR3 contains 15 residues. V was trimmed by 4 bases and J by 2 bases, leaving 14 bases between them. The germline V gene encodes CDR1 LNHDA and CDR2 SQIVND (reference sequence). The CDR3 DNA is TGTGCCAGTAGTACCCGAGCACAGGAAAACTATGGCTACACCTTC. This encodes CASSTRAQENYGYTF.

This sequence joins TRBV30 and TRBJ1-3; D gene ambiguous. From germline, CDR1 is GTSNPN and CDR2 SVGIG (reference sequence). V lost 3 bases and J 4 bases, leaving 10 bases between the germline ends. The CDR3 has 13 amino acids. The CDR3 spells CAWSQTVGNTIYF. In DNA, the CDR3 is TGTGCCTGGAGCCAAACAGTGGGAAACACCATATATTTT.

A single count supports this clone. J is TRBJ1-1 and V is TRBV27, with 7 bases that match TRBD1. Unmatched junction bases numbered 11, after V lost 1 base and J lost 0 bases. This CDR3 region has 18 residues. Germline CDR1 is MNHEY and CDR2 is SMNVEV (reference sequence). CDR3 DNA: TGTGCCAGCAGTTTATTCAGGACAGGAATCGGGATGAACACTGAAGCTTTCTTT. Amino acids: CASSLFRTGIGMNTEAFF.